Below are 8 T cell receptor beta chains sequenced from a single sample in a study of response to subunit inactivated influenza vaccine. TCRdb processed the RT-PCR reads anew with MiXCR; each CDR3 protein has one entry. The sample records 200,000 to 300,000 distinct CDR3 sequences, over 9% being singletons. Sequenced here: non-naive T cells sorted from PBMCs, sampled less than 15 days before vaccination. Receptors originate from a man in his forties or fifties who received an inactivated influenza vaccine.

This clonotype came up many times. The V call is TRBV12-3 or TRBV12-4, the J call TRBJ2-2; maybe TRBD2 (6 bases). V was clipped by 5 bases and J by 9 bases, with 22 bases between them. The CDR3 is made up of 16 amino acids. CDR3: CASSTPPGTARRELFF. The CDR3 DNA is TGTGCCAGCAGTACCCCTCCCGGGACTGCCCGACGGGAGCTGTTTTTT.

In this sample, this clonotype turned up a few times. The J gene is TRBJ2-5, the V gene TRBV29-1, with TRBD1 identical over 7 bases. Per the germline V gene, CDR1 is SQVTM and CDR2 is ANQGSEA. With V trimmed by 5 bases and J by 1 base, 4 bases remained unmatched. This CDR3 region has 13 residues. In nucleotides, the CDR3 is TGCAGCGTTATAACAGGGGTCCAAGAGACCCAGTACTTC. It codes for CSVITGVQETQYF.

In this sample, this clonotype turned up a few times. The V and J genes are TRBV5-1 and TRBJ2-4; maybe TRBD1 (6 bases). The CDR3 has 14 residues. Germline V gene data show CDR1 as SGHRS and CDR2 as YFSETQ. Trimming stripped 0 bases from V and 5 bases from J, with 9 bases between. The CDR3 DNA reads TGCGCCAGCAGCTTGGGGTCAGGGGAAAACATTCAGTACTTC. As protein: CASSLGSGENIQYF.

The V gene is TRBV7-9, the J gene TRBJ2-1; D is unclear. V was pared by 3 bases and J by 4 bases, with 16 bases between. This CDR3 is 16 amino acids long. CDR1 is SEHNR and CDR2 is FQNEAQ in the germline V gene (reference sequence). DNA for the CDR3: TGTGCCAGCAGCTTCGACCTCCGTAGTTTATACAATGAGCAGTTCTTC. Protein product: CASSFDLRSLYNEQFF. The full variable domain, its missing parts supplied by reference TRBV7-9 and TRBJ2-1, is DTGVSQNPRHKITKRGQNVTFRCDPISEHNRLYWYRQTLGQGPEFLTYFQNEAQLEKSRLLSDRFSAERPKGSFSTLEIQRTEQGDSAMYLCASSFDLRSLYNEQFFGPGTRLTVL.

This chain links TRBV15 with TRBJ2-1, with D tentatively TRBD2 (5 bases). Per germline, CDR1 LNHNV and CDR2 YYDKDF (reference sequence). The CDR3 spans 17 residues. Trimming shortened V by 1 base and J by 0 bases, and 13 bases separated the two germline ends. The CDR3 is CATSRGPAASSYNEQFF. CDR3 bases: TGTGCCACCAGCAGAGGACCAGCGGCTAGCTCCTACAATGAGCAGTTCTTC.

V is TRBV4-1 and J is TRBJ2-1; 8 positions agree with TRBD2. J was trimmed by 5 bases and V by 4 bases; bases with no gene match: 7. CDR3 length equals 15 residues. CDR1 MGHRA and CDR2 YSYEKL come from the germline V gene. The CDR3 region is CASSRTPGGHNEQFF. CDR3 DNA sequence: TGCGCCAGCAGCCGCACACCGGGGGGGCACAATGAGCAGTTCTTC.

The rearrangement links TRBV7-9 to TRBJ2-7; D possibly corresponds to TRBD2 (6 bases). Germline V CDR1 and CDR2: SEHNR, FQNEAQ (reference sequence). CDR3 size: 16 residues. With 6 bases removed from V and 0 bases from J, the gap between germline ends came to 18 bases. CDR3 nucleotides: TGTGCCAGCAGTTCCATACTAGCTTCCAGCTCCTACGAGCAGTACTTC. It encodes CASSSILASSSYEQYF.

This chain connects TRBV15 to TRBJ2-1; 10 positions agree with TRBD2. The trim removed 3 bases at V and 9 bases at J, leaving 11 bases unmatched. Germline loops: CDR1 LNHNV, CDR2 YYDKDF (reference sequence). This CDR3 spans 16 amino acids. This CDR3 is CATSSTPGLASGEQFF. Here the CDR3 DNA reads TGTGCCACCAGCAGCACCCCGGGACTAGCGTCGGGTGAGCAGTTCTTC.